The table lists the clone carrying this T cell receptor (beta chain) with a few counts. Its antigen is undetermined. Data came from immunoSEQ multiplex PCR; TCRdb stores just in-frame clones and leaves some out. The top ten clones hold less than 7.5% of a sample with tens of thousands of clones, 79% of them seen once. This record comes from a study of vaccination effects on CD4 cells after COVID-19. The germline V and J ends were trimmed by 4 bases and 3 bases, with 1 base remaining between them. This CDR3 comprises 11 residues. Germline V gene sequence: CDR1 SNHLY, CDR2 FYNNEI. ViraFEST used viral peptide pools to expand antigen-specific CD4+ T cells before sequencing. Having been cultured for 10 days, the cells underwent CD4+ T cell isolation. Vaccinees lacked prior SARS-CoV-2 infection and tested negative for nucleocapsid antibodies.

Sample: CD4+ T cells from PBMCs cultured with HCoV-OC43 spike peptides, taken before COVID-19 vaccination. Indicated subset: HCoV-OC43 spike overlapping peptide pool stimulation. This chain links TRBV2 with TRBJ2-1; D not resolved. This clonotype originated in a human donor who received a COVID-19 vaccine. The CDR3, as DNA: TGTGCCAGCAGTGTCTACAATGAGCAGTTCTTC. It yields the protein CASSVYNEQFF.